This entry describes one T cell receptor (beta chain). The record originates from a study of blood T cell repertoires in COVID-19. Across the whole study: Italy, Spain and the United States were the sources of the convalescent and acute COVID-19 samples. Nucleic acid was either cDNA or gDNA, and it came from T cells, B-cell-depleted T cells, or PBMCs.

Looked up from germline, CDR1 is MDHEN and CDR2 is SYDVKM. V was shortened by 8 bases and J by 4 bases, with 15 bases between the two germline ends. This CDR3 region has 14 residues. Original handling: Counts of nucleated cells, estimated from reference gene primer amplification, were obtained. The protocol was immunoSEQ multiplex PCR, while the TCRdb copy is restricted to in-frame clones and leaves out a portion. D and trimming were read from the DNA, whereas the V and J calls and clone size are those reported in that table. The repertoire holds some 220,000 clones, with 65% to 85% as singletons. Sequencing was performed on peripheral blood. The J gene is TRBJ1-5, the V gene TRBV28, with a weak D call TRBD1 (5 bases). This TCR came from a human donor in a cohort sampled during active COVID-19. Written as DNA, the CDR3 is TGTGCCAGCTCCCCGGCGGGGGGGAATCAGCCCCAGCATTTT. This codes for CASSPAGGNQPQHF. Full variable domain (missing parts from reference TRBV28 and TRBJ1-5): DVKVTQSSRYLVKRTGEKVFLECVQDMDHENMFWYRQDPGLGLRLIYFSYDVKMKEKGDIPEGYSVSREKKERFSLILESASTNQTSMYLCASSPAGGNQPQHFGDGTRLSIL.